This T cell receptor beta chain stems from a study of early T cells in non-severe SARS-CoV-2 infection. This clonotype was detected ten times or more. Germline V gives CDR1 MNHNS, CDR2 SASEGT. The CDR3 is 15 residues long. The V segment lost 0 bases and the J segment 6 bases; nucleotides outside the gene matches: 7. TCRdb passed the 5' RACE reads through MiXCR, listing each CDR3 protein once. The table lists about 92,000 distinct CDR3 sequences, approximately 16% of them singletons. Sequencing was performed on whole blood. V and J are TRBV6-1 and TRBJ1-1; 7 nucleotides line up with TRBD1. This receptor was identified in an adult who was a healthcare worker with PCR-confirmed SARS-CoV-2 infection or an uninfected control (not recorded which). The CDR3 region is CASSEAPDRDAEAFF. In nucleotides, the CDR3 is TGTGCCAGCAGTGAAGCCCCCGACAGGGATGCTGAAGCTTTCTTT.